A selection of T cell receptor beta chains follows, all from one sample in a study of blood T cells in healthy people across ages. From the 5' RACE reads, TCRdb called clonotypes with MiXCR, one entry per CDR3 protein. The sample holds 1.5 million to 2 million distinct CDR3 sequences, about two fifths seen once. Sequencing was carried out using blood. The receptor source for this set is a human donor in good health. Each CDR3 is given with its conserved first and last residue. The D gene is left open where the match is weak. Clone size is stated in some rows and not others, as once, few, many or a class when expanded.

size: NA; J: TRBJ1-6; V: TRBV4-3; D: TRBD1; DNA: TGCGCCAGCAGTTCCGACAGGGGCGATTCACCCCTCCACTTT; CDR3: CASSSDRGDSPLHF
size: NA; J: TRBJ2-1; V: TRBV7-2; D: TRBD2; DNA: TGTGCCAGCAGCTTAGGAGATAGCGGGCCGGGTGAGGGGCAGTTCTTC; CDR3: CASSLGDSGPGEGQFF
size: NA; J: TRBJ2-3; V: TRBV24-1; D: NA; DNA: TGTGCCACCAGTGATCCGACCCTCATTGGTGATACGCAGTATTTT; CDR3: CATSDPTLIGDTQYF
size: few; J: TRBJ2-5; V: TRBV21-1; D: NA; DNA: TGTGCCAGCAGCAAGGGGACTGGCCAAGAGACCCAGTACTTC; CDR3: CASSKGTGQETQYF
size: NA; J: TRBJ1-6; V: TRBV9; D: NA; DNA: TGTGCCAGCGGTTCGGGGAATTCACCCCTCCACTTT; CDR3: CASGSGNSPLHF
size: NA; J: TRBJ1-5; V: TRBV20-1; D: NA; DNA: TGCAGTGCTAGAGGGGGGTATCGATCGGATAGCAATCAGCCCCAGCATTTT; CDR3: CSARGGYRSDSNQPQHF
size: NA; J: TRBJ2-3; V: TRBV3-1; D: TRBD2; DNA: TGTGCCAGCAGCCAAGGGGCTAGCGGGGGCACAGATACGCAGTATTTT; CDR3: CASSQGASGGTDTQYF
size: few; J: TRBJ2-3; V: TRBV9; D: NA; DNA: TGTGCCAGCAGCGTGACGTTCACAGATACGCAGTATTTT; CDR3: CASSVTFTDTQYF
size: NA; J: TRBJ2-5; V: TRBV6-5; D: NA; DNA: TGTGCCAGCCTCTCGGCGGGTAGAGAGACCCAGTACTTC; CDR3: CASLSAGRETQYF
size: few; J: TRBJ2-3; V: TRBV4-3; D: NA; DNA: TGCGCCAGCAGCCAAGGAAGGGACCTTCGCACAGATACGCAGTATTTT; CDR3: CASSQGRDLRTDTQYF
size: few; J: TRBJ2-1; V: TRBV7-3; D: TRBD1; DNA: TGTGCCAGCAGCTTAGCGGGACAGGGAATAGGCTCCTACAATGAGCAGTTCTTC; CDR3: CASSLAGQGIGSYNEQFF
size: few; J: TRBJ2-1; V: TRBV10-3; D: TRBD2; DNA: TGTACCATCAGTGAGACTAGCGTAGACAATGAGCAGTTCTTC; CDR3: CTISETSVDNEQFF
size: NA; J: TRBJ2-7; V: TRBV2; D: NA; DNA: TGTGCCAGCATGAGCCTTTACAGCTCCTACGAGCAGTACTTC; CDR3: CASMSLYSSYEQYF
size: once; J: TRBJ2-7; V: TRBV6-2/TRBV6-3; D: NA; DNA: TGTGCCAGCTGCCGACGGCGCAGCTCCTACGAGCAGTACTTC; CDR3: CASCRRRSSYEQYF
size: few; J: TRBJ2-1; V: TRBV11-2; D: NA; DNA: TGTGCCAGCAGCTTAGAGGTTGTCGGGGGATACTACAATGAGCAGTTCTTC; CDR3: CASSLEVVGGYYNEQFF
size: NA; J: TRBJ1-6; V: TRBV11-2; D: NA; DNA: TGTGCCAGCAGCTTGCTACGGGACGGGGTATCACCCCTCCACTTT; CDR3: CASSLLRDGVSPLHF
size: NA; J: TRBJ2-7; V: TRBV6-2/TRBV6-3; D: TRBD2; DNA: TGTGCCAGCAGTTACCCGACCAAGCCGGGAAGATTAGCGGGGTTGGACGAGCAGTACTTC; CDR3: CASSYPTKPGRLAGLDEQYF
size: NA; J: TRBJ2-5; V: TRBV29-1; D: TRBD2; DNA: TGCAGCGTTGAAGGGACTAGCGGGGGTCCGGAGACCCAGTACTTC; CDR3: CSVEGTSGGPETQYF
size: NA; J: TRBJ2-1; V: TRBV6-5; D: NA; DNA: TGTGCCAGCAGTACCTCCTCTAGGGATGAGCAGTTCTTC; CDR3: CASSTSSRDEQFF
size: NA; J: TRBJ1-2; V: TRBV12-3/TRBV12-4; D: NA; DNA: TGTGCCAGCAGTTTTCATGGAAATAACTATGGCTGCACCTTC; CDR3: CASSFHGNNYGCTF
size: NA; J: TRBJ2-5; V: TRBV7-6; D: TRBD1; DNA: TGTACCAGCAGCCCATGGACAGGGAACCAAGAGACCCAGTACTTC; CDR3: CTSSPWTGNQETQYF
size: few; J: TRBJ2-4; V: TRBV2; D: NA; DNA: TGTGCCAGCAGGGGCTGGGACATTCAGTACTTC; CDR3: CASRGWDIQYF
size: NA; J: TRBJ2-1; V: TRBV15; D: NA; DNA: TGTGCCACCAGCAGAGTGGGATCACTACGCGGGGCCTCCTACAATGAGCAGTTCTTC; CDR3: CATSRVGSLRGASYNEQFF
size: NA; J: TRBJ1-2; V: TRBV4-1; D: TRBD1; DNA: TGCGCCAGCAGCCAAGATCGAGGGACAGCGACCTATGGCTACACCTTC; CDR3: CASSQDRGTATYGYTF
size: NA; J: TRBJ2-5; V: TRBV10-3; D: NA; DNA: TGTGCCATCAGTCTGACAGGCCAAGAGACCCAGTACTTC; CDR3: CAISLTGQETQYF
size: NA; J: TRBJ1-4; V: TRBV6-5; D: NA; DNA: TGTGCCAGCAGTTACGACAGGTTAACAGAACTGTTTTTT; CDR3: CASSYDRLTELFF
size: few; J: TRBJ2-7; V: TRBV29-1; D: TRBD1; DNA: TGCAGCGTTCTCACAGGGGCGCGATACGAGCAGTACTTC; CDR3: CSVLTGARYEQYF